These T cell receptor beta chains were read from a single sample in a study of CD8 T cells in ankylosing spondylitis. From the 5' RACE reads, TCRdb called clonotypes with MiXCR, one entry per CDR3 protein. The table lists around 340,000 distinct CDR3 sequences, approximately 14% of them singletons. The sample taken for sequencing was blood, either unsorted or a sorted T cell fraction (not recorded which). The receptors shown here come from a male donor with ankylosing spondylitis or in good health (not recorded which). The CDR3 runs from the conserved cysteine through the conserved F or W. A D gene is named only where the DNA matches it firmly. Clone size is given for some rows only: seen once, a few or many times, or a class if the clone is expanded.

size,D,J,V,length,DNA,CDR3
.,.,TRBJ2-3,TRBV10-1,15,TGCGCCAGCAGTGACCCTAGAGGAGAAACAGATACGCAGTATTTT,CASSDPRGETDTQYF
.,TRBD1,TRBJ1-1,TRBV5-1,16,TGCGCCAGCAGCTCCCGGACAGGGACGGTGAACACTGAAGCTTTCTTT,CASSSRTGTVNTEAFF
.,TRBD1,TRBJ2-1,TRBV5-1,15,TGCGCCAGCAGCTTGGAGGGGGCGCGGTCCAATGAGCAGTTCTTC,CASSLEGARSNEQFF
.,.,TRBJ2-7,TRBV12-3/TRBV12-4,14,TGTGCCAGCAGTTTTTCAGGGACAACCCACGAGCAGTACTTC,CASSFSGTTHEQYF
.,TRBD2,TRBJ2-1,TRBV6-5,15,TGTGCCAGCAGTTCTAATCCGACTAGCTTCAGTGAGCAGTTCTTC,CASSSNPTSFSEQFF
.,TRBD1,TRBJ2-7,TRBV6-1,14,TGTGCCAGCAGATTGACAGGGGTCGCCTACGAGCAGTACTTC,CASRLTGVAYEQYF
.,.,TRBJ1-2,TRBV3-1,12,TGTGCCAGCAGCCAAGGATTCGGGGGCTACACCTTC,CASSQGFGGYTF
few,TRBD1,TRBJ2-5,TRBV4-1,15,TGCGCCAGCAGCCAAGGGGACAGAGACCAAGAGACCCAGTACTTC,CASSQGDRDQETQYF
few,.,TRBJ1-5,TRBV2,12,TGTGCCAGTGACGTGATAGGACAGCCCCAGCATTTT,CASDVIGQPQHF
few,TRBD1,TRBJ1-6,TRBV5-1,15,TGCGCCAGCAGCCCTGGGACAGGGATAAGTTCACCCCTCCACTTT,CASSPGTGISSPLHF
.,TRBD2,TRBJ2-1,TRBV24-1,15,TGTGCCACCAGTGATTACGGGGGGGGCCTCGATGAGCAGTTCTTC,CATSDYGGGLDEQFF
many,.,TRBJ1-1,TRBV5-1,14,TGCGCCAGCAGCTTGGTAGGACCGGTTACTGAAGCTTTCTTT,CASSLVGPVTEAFF
many,.,TRBJ1-6,TRBV18,16,TGTGCCAGCTCACCAGAGCAGCCATCCTATAATTCACCCCTCCACTTT,CASSPEQPSYNSPLHF
few,.,TRBJ1-2,TRBV7-8,15,TGTGCCAGCAGCTTTAGGGGGACGGCTCCCTGGGGCTACACCTTC,CASSFRGTAPWGYTF
few,.,TRBJ2-1,TRBV10-3,16,TGTGCCATCAGCCGCTCAGGAGGGACTGGGAACAATGAGCAGTTCTTC,CAISRSGGTGNNEQFF
.,TRBD2,TRBJ2-1,TRBV6-5,17,TGTGCCAGCAGTTACGGTCAGGGCGGGAGGGACCACAATGAGCAGTTCTTC,CASSYGQGGRDHNEQFF
medium-sized,.,TRBJ1-2,TRBV10-3,13,TGTGCCATCAGCGTCAGGGCCGACTATGGCTACACCTTC,CAISVRADYGYTF
.,TRBD2,TRBJ2-7,TRBV2,16,TGTGCCAGCAGTGGGGCGGGGACTAGCGGTGACTACGAGCAGTACTTC,CASSGAGTSGDYEQYF
few,TRBD2,TRBJ2-1,TRBV6-5,16,TGTGCCAGCAGTTACACCGGCGGGAGGCTCTACAATGAGCAGTTCTTC,CASSYTGGRLYNEQFF